Listed below are T cell receptor beta chains from one sample, sequenced in a study of T cell responses to AZD1222 COVID-19 vaccine. Produced via immunoSEQ multiplex PCR; TCRdb's table is partial and in-frame only. This repertoire shows 100,000 or so clones, nearly 90% found once; its top ten account for under 3.5%. Here the sequenced sample was peripheral blood, taken on day 0 of AZD1222 vaccination. The receptors derive from an adult in good health. The CDR3 runs from the conserved cysteine through the conserved F or W. D genes are given only for firm matches.

TRBV19,NA,TRBJ2-3,CASSPGTGADTQYF,TGTGCCAGTAGCCCCGGGACTGGAGCAGATACGCAGTATTTT
TRBV9,TRBD1,TRBJ1-4,CASSSGTGSEKLFF,TGTGCCAGCAGCTCCGGGACAGGGTCTGAAAAACTGTTTTTT
TRBV15,NA,TRBJ2-3,CATSRSPARPRGLTHITDTQYF,TGTGCCACCAGCAGAAGCCCCGCCCGCCCGAGGGGCCTGACGCACATCACAGATACGCAGTATTTT
TRBV3-1/TRBV3-2,NA,TRBJ2-7,CASRRARTQEQYF,TGTGCCAGCAGACGGGCCAGGACCCAGGAGCAGTACTTC
TRBV28,TRBD2,TRBJ2-3,CASSPTTSGRTTDTQYF,TGTGCCAGCAGTCCAACCACTAGCGGGAGAACGACAGATACGCAGTATTTT
TRBV4-2,NA,TRBJ1-1,CASSQDPGAGRTEAFF,TGTGCCAGCAGCCAAGATCCAGGGGCAGGGAGGACTGAAGCTTTCTTT
TRBV4-3,NA,TRBJ1-4,CASSQVGGGSEKLFF,TGCGCCAGCAGCCAAGTGGGGGGTGGATCCGAAAAACTGTTTTTT
TRBV6-5,NA,TRBJ1-1,CASSYSGGSETEAFF,TGTGCCAGCAGTTACTCGGGAGGGAGTGAAACTGAAGCTTTCTTT
TRBV6-2/TRBV6-3,TRBD1,TRBJ2-7,CASSYSRDRGTYEQYF,TGTGCCAGCAGTTATTCCCGGGACAGGGGAACCTACGAGCAGTACTTC
TRBV21-1,NA,TRBJ1-5,CASSKGTGVGQPQHF,TGTGCCAGCAGCAAAGGGACAGGGGTTGGGCAGCCCCAGCATTTT
TRBV5-4,NA,TRBJ2-1,CASSSWTNEQFF,TGTGCCAGCAGCTCCTGGACCAATGAGCAGTTCTTC
TRBV9,NA,TRBJ1-1,CASSAAGVSTEAFF,TGTGCCAGCAGCGCAGCAGGGGTAAGCACTGAAGCTTTCTTT
TRBV3-1/TRBV3-2,NA,TRBJ1-2,CASSQDKIYGYTF,TGTGCCAGCAGCCAAGACAAGATCTATGGCTACACCTTC
TRBV6-5,NA,TRBJ1-2,CASRTRDIPNYGYTF,TGTGCCAGCAGAACCCGGGACATACCTAACTATGGCTACACCTTC
TRBV2,TRBD1,TRBJ1-5,CASSSTGSSNQPQHF,TGTGCCAGCAGTTCGACAGGGAGTAGCAATCAGCCCCAGCATTTT
TRBV6-2/TRBV6-3,TRBD1,TRBJ1-1,CASSKDRRPWGGTEAFF,TGTGCCAGCAGTAAGGACAGGCGACCGTGGGGGGGCACTGAAGCTTTCTTT